The next 29 T cell receptor beta chains were all read from a single sample in a study of CD8 T cells in Susac syndrome. Random hexamers were used to reverse transcribe 0.5 to 1 ug of RNA. A single record per CDR3 protein comes from TCRdb applying MiXCR to the immunoSEQ multiplex PCR reads. The data show approximately 200,000 distinct CDR3 sequences, roughly 90% seen once. Source material: CD8+ T cells from PBMCs. The receptors here all came from a human donor with multiple sclerosis.

V usage is TRBV20-1 and J usage is TRBJ2-3, with D uncertain. V was clipped by 0 bases and J by 6 bases, with 16 bases between them. The germline gives CDR1 DFQATT, CDR2 SNEGSKA (reference sequence). This CDR3 region has 15 residues. The CDR3 loop reads CSARDPAGLIDTQYF. In DNA, the CDR3 is TGCAGTGCTAGAGATCCCGCAGGTCTAATTGATACGCAGTATTTT.

This chain uses TRBV6-5 with TRBJ1-2; D is unresolved. CDR3 size: 12 residues. Trimming left V 2 bases short and J 10 bases short, with 11 bases between. The germline V gene has CDR1 MNHEY and CDR2 SVGAGI. CDR3 nucleotides: TGTGCCAGCAGTTACCGCCTGGACGACTACACCTTC. Translated: CASSYRLDDYTF.

The CDR3 DNA reads as TGTGCCAGCAGTCTAGGACACAACGAGCAGTACTTC. It codes for CASSLGHNEQYF. The genes are TRBV6-1 and TRBJ2-7; D is perhaps TRBD1 (5 bases). The CDR3 runs to 12 residues. V was shortened by 5 bases and J by 5 bases, with 10 bases between the two germline ends. Germline CDR1 reads MNHNS; CDR2 reads SASEGT.

This chain joins TRBV19 and TRBJ2-2; no reliable D call. The CDR3 is 13 amino acids. Trimming removed 10 bases at V and 0 bases at J, with 9 bases between. The germline gives CDR1 LNHDA, CDR2 SQIVND (reference sequence). The CDR3 DNA reads TGTGCCATACGGACGGCGAACACCGGGGAGCTGTTTTTT. Protein: CAIRTANTGELFF.

The CDR3 nucleotides read TGTGCCACCCCAATCGGCTTCGGAGGGCCCGGGGAGCTGTTTTTT. Translation: CATPIGFGGPGELFF. The V call is TRBV7-9, the J call TRBJ2-2, with D possibly TRBD2 on 6 matching bases. The CDR3 has 15 residues. From germline, CDR1 is SEHNR and CDR2 FQNEAQ (reference sequence). The ends were cut back, 10 bases at V and 6 bases at J, with 21 bases in the middle.

V is TRBV7-9 and J is TRBJ1-2, with 7 bases that match TRBD1. Per the germline V gene, CDR1 is SEHNR and CDR2 is FQNEAQ (reference sequence). J was trimmed by 4 bases and V by 1 base; bases with no gene match: 6. This CDR3 spans 15 amino acids. The CDR3 bases are TGTGCCAGCAGCTTAGGACAGGGTGGGGTCTATGGCTACACCTTC. Translation: CASSLGQGGVYGYTF.

The chain uses TRBV15 and TRBJ2-5; D remains ambiguous. The CDR3 is made up of 15 amino acids. Trimming took 0 bases from V and 6 from J, leaving 14 bases between them. Germline loops: CDR1 LNHNV, CDR2 YYDKDF (reference sequence). The CDR3 region is CATSRDREGIQTQYF. CDR3 in DNA: TGTGCCACCAGCAGAGATCGAGAAGGGATTCAGACCCAGTACTTC.

The chain is built from TRBV5-1 and TRBJ1-1; D unresolved. CDR1 is SGHRS and CDR2 is YFSETQ in the germline V gene. V was shortened by 0 bases and J by 2 bases, with 8 bases between the two germline ends. The CDR3 loop spans 14 amino acids. CDR3: CASSLVHPNTEAFF. CDR3 DNA sequence: TGCGCCAGCAGCTTGGTACACCCAAACACTGAAGCTTTCTTT.

The gene calls are TRBV18 and TRBJ2-7; 8 bases are shared with TRBD1. The length of the CDR3 is 14 residues. V lost 6 bases and J lost 5; bases outside the gene matches: 9. Germline loops: CDR1 KGHSH, CDR2 LQKENI. CDR3 in amino acids: CASSPGQENDEQYF. The CDR3 nucleotides are TGTGCCAGCTCCCCGGGACAGGAGAACGACGAGCAGTACTTC.

The V gene is TRBV6-5, the J gene TRBJ2-7, with D possibly being TRBD1 or TRBD2 (5 bases each). Trimming cost V 7 bases and J 0 bases, with 16 bases left between them. Germline V lookup: CDR1 MNHEY, CDR2 SVGAGI. This CDR3 has 15 residues. The CDR3 DNA reads TGTGCCAGCACCCCTGGGTGGGGGAGCTCCTACGAGCAGTACTTC. Its protein is CASTPGWGSSYEQYF.

The chain joins TRBV6-6 to TRBJ1-2; no clear D. Trimming took 2 bases from V and 8 from J, leaving 15 bases between them. The CDR3 covers 14 residues. Germline CDR1 and CDR2: MNHNY and SVGAGI (reference sequence). The DNA of the CDR3 is TGTGCCAGCAGTTACCCAGGTCTTATTCCAGGCTACACCTTC. Protein product: CASSYPGLIPGYTF.

The rearrangement links TRBV21-1 to TRBJ2-7; the D call in the table, TRBD1, was not verified against the DNA. TRBV21-1 is annotated as a pseudogene. The CDR3 runs to 15 residues. CDR3 nucleotide sequence: TGTGCCAGCAGCAAAGCTGGTCCGGGGGCCTACGAGCAGTACTTC. Translated, it gives CASSKAGPGAYEQYF.

This clonotype was recorded only once. The chain couples TRBV12-3 or TRBV12-4 to TRBJ2-5; 7 bases are shared with TRBD2. The CDR3 is 15 amino acids. V lost 6 bases to trimming and J lost 3 bases; unmatched junction nucleotides: 10. The CDR3 bases are TGTGCCAGCAGCGTCATAGCGGGTTTGGAAGAGACCCAGTACTTC. It is translated as CASSVIAGLEETQYF.

The rearrangement joins TRBV15 to TRBJ2-1; perhaps TRBD2 as D (6 bases). V lost 8 bases, J lost 4 bases, and 15 bases lay in between. The germline V gene has CDR1 LNHNV and CDR2 YYDKDF (reference sequence). The CDR3 runs 14 residues. The CDR3 bases are TGTGCCACCGCCGCGGGGAGAGGGTACAATGAGCAGTTCTTC. The encoded protein is CATAAGRGYNEQFF.

This sequence joins TRBV6-4 and TRBJ1-1; 8 bases agree with TRBD1. Trimming removed 1 base from V and 8 bases from J; junction bases left unmatched: 9. CDR3 size: 15 residues. Germline assignment: CDR1 MRHNA and CDR2 SNTAGT. The DNA of the CDR3 is TGTGCCAGCAGTGACTTAGGGCAGGGGGCAGACGAAGCTTTCTTT. Translating it yields CASSDLGQGADEAFF.

The J gene is TRBJ1-1, the V gene TRBV9; D may be TRBD1 (5 bases). Trimming removed 4 bases from V and 4 bases from J, with 11 bases in between. CDR1 SGDLS and CDR2 YYNGEE come from the germline V gene. This CDR3 is built from 13 residues. The CDR3 coding sequence is TGTGCCAGCAGCCCGGCCGGGGGCACTGAAGCTTTCTTT. Protein product: CASSPAGGTEAFF.

This clonotype was seen once. The chain couples TRBV2 to TRBJ1-5, with D possibly being TRBD1 (6 bases). This CDR3 is built from 17 residues. The V gene's germline CDR1 is SNHLY and CDR2 FYNNEI. V dropped 2 bases and J dropped 2 bases, with 16 bases sitting between them. The CDR3 DNA reads TGTGCCAGCAGTGAACGGGCAGGGGTCGGGGGCAATCAGCCCCAGCATTTT. Its translation: CASSERAGVGGNQPQHF. The full variable domain, rest sourced from reference TRBV2 and TRBJ1-5, is EPEVTQTPSHQVTQMGQEVILRCVPISNHLYFYWYRQILGQKVEFLVSFYNNEISEKSEIFDDQFSVERPDGSNFTLKIRSTKLEDSAMYFCASSERAGVGGNQPQHFGDGTRLSIL.

The rearrangement links TRBV7-2 to TRBJ1-3; D gene unclear. Trimming removed 6 bases from V and 1 base from J, with 10 bases in between. The CDR3 loop spans 14 amino acids. Germline V gene sequence: CDR1 SGHTA, CDR2 FQGNSA. The CDR3 region has the DNA TGTGCCAGCAGTTTTATGGGTTCTGGAAACACCATATATTTT. It codes for CASSFMGSGNTIYF.

The J gene is TRBJ2-3, the V gene TRBV6-1, with D perhaps TRBD1 or TRBD2 (5 bases each). This CDR3 has 16 residues. Trimming removed 5 bases from V and 3 bases from J, with 18 bases in between. The germline gives CDR1 MNHNS, CDR2 SASEGT. CDR3 loop: CASSPPGGEGTDTQYF. The CDR3 DNA follows: TGTGCCAGCAGTCCCCCGGGCGGAGAGGGGACAGATACGCAGTATTTT.

The chain employs TRBV4-1 and TRBJ2-1; 7 bases are a match to TRBD1. Germline V lookup: CDR1 MGHRA, CDR2 YSYEKL. J lost 1 base, V lost 4 bases, and 19 bases had no gene match. The CDR3 length is 20 residues. The CDR3 DNA reads TGCGCCAGCAGCCCAGGGGGTGGGGGCGACGGGTGGTCGTCCTACAATGAGCAGTTCTTC. Translating gives CASSPGGGGDGWSSYNEQFF.

The rearrangement joins TRBV19 to TRBJ1-5, with D unclear. Germline V gene sequence: CDR1 LNHDA, CDR2 SQIVND (reference sequence). Trimming removed 7 bases from V and 9 bases from J, with 19 bases in between. The CDR3 contains 14 residues. The DNA of the CDR3 is TGTGCCAGTAATAGAGAGGCACACCGAGGGCCCCAGCATTTT. This encodes CASNREAHRGPQHF.

The chain recombines TRBV6-4 with TRBJ1-5; D is possibly TRBD1 (5 bases). In germline, CDR1 is MRHNA, CDR2 SNTAGT. CDR3 length: 19 amino acids. V shed 2 bases and J shed 5 bases, with 25 bases lying between them. CDR3 DNA sequence: TGTGCCAGCAGTGACACTCTCTACAGGTCCCCTTACCTGGATCAGCCCCAGCATTTT. It yields the protein CASSDTLYRSPYLDQPQHF.

V is TRBV7-2 and J is TRBJ2-1, with TRBD1 matching 9 bases. The trim removed 4 bases at V and 3 bases at J, leaving 7 bases unmatched. The CDR3 runs to 16 residues. Germline lookup yields CDR1 SGHTA and CDR2 FQGNSA. The CDR3 reads CASSSGTGSLYNEQFF. The DNA of the CDR3 is TGTGCCAGCAGCTCCGGGACAGGGTCCCTCTACAATGAGCAGTTCTTC.

The V gene is TRBV29-1, the J gene TRBJ1-2, with TRBD1 as a possible D gene (5 bases). The V and J ends lost 5 bases and 4 bases respectively, with 17 bases between them. This CDR3 is built from 14 residues. CDR1 SQVTM and CDR2 ANQGSEA come from the germline V gene. The CDR3: CSVPYRRPSYGYTF. The DNA for the CDR3 is TGCAGCGTTCCTTACAGGAGGCCGAGCTATGGCTACACCTTC.

The gene calls are TRBV6-2 or TRBV6-3 and TRBJ2-1, with 9 bases fitting TRBD2. The junction had 6 bases not matched to a gene; V was cut back by 2 bases and J by 4 bases. The CDR3 spans 16 residues. Germline CDR1 is MNHEY and CDR2 is SVGEGT. In DNA form, the CDR3 reads TGTGCCAGCAGTTACGGTCTAGCGGGGAGGTACAATGAGCAGTTCTTC. The encoded protein is CASSYGLAGRYNEQFF.

The chain couples TRBV6-2 or TRBV6-3 to TRBJ1-1, with 8 nucleotides matching TRBD1. The J segment lost 5 bases and the V segment lost 6 bases, leaving 5 bases of the junction unmatched. This CDR3 has 13 amino acids. Germline V gene sequence: CDR1 MNHEY, CDR2 SVGEGT. Here the CDR3 reads CASRGDRGTEAFF. The CDR3 DNA is TGTGCCAGCAGGGGCGACAGGGGTACTGAAGCTTTCTTT.

The V call is TRBV6-2 or TRBV6-3, the J call TRBJ2-1; 11 bases fit TRBD2. In germline, CDR1 is MNHEY, CDR2 SVGEGT. The V segment lost 6 bases and the J segment 3 bases; nucleotides outside the gene matches: 4. This CDR3 contains 15 residues. The CDR3 reads CASRGLAEGYNEQFF. CDR3 nucleotide sequence: TGTGCCAGCAGGGGACTAGCGGAAGGCTACAATGAGCAGTTCTTC.

This chain uses TRBV20-1 with TRBJ2-5, with D tentatively TRBD1 or TRBD2 (6 bases each). Looked up from germline, CDR1 is DFQATT and CDR2 is SNEGSKA (reference sequence). The CDR3 runs 13 residues. With 3 bases removed from V and 5 bases from J, the gap between germline ends came to 13 bases. The CDR3 reads CSARGGRGETQYF. The DNA for the CDR3 is TGCAGTGCTAGGGGGGGCCGGGGGGAGACCCAGTACTTC.

The rearrangement links TRBV25-1 to TRBJ2-1; D remains unclear. This CDR3 region has 13 residues. The germline CDR1 and CDR2 sequences are MGHDK and SYGVNS. Trimming cost V 8 bases and J 0 bases, with 8 bases left between them. CDR3 residues: CASAMRSYNEQFF. The CDR3 DNA reads as TGTGCCAGCGCTATGCGCTCCTACAATGAGCAGTTCTTC.